Listed below are T cell receptor beta chains from one sample, sequenced in a study of beta chain features in type 1 diabetes. Clones were read by immunoSEQ multiplex PCR, and TCRdb kept only the in-frame ones, dropping some. The sample shows around 300,000 clones, 11% to 15% of them seen only once. Sample: central memory CD4+ T cells from blood. The origin of the receptors is a man aged 25-40 years in good health. The CDR3 runs from the conserved cysteine through the conserved F or W. A D gene is named only where the DNA matches it firmly. Clone size appears in some rows only: once, few, many, or a class for an expanded clone.

j_call d_call clone_size v_call cdr3_nt cdr3_aa
TRBJ2-5 TRBD2 NA TRBV6-6 TGTGCCAGCAGTCTCCTTTGGACTAGCGGCCAAGAGACCCAGTACTTC CASSLLWTSGQETQYF
TRBJ2-5 TRBD2 many TRBV10-3 TGTGCCATCAGGAGTAGCGGGGGACAAGAGACCCAGTACTTC CAIRSSGGQETQYF
TRBJ2-7 NA many TRBV19 TGTGCCAGTAGTGCTCGACACGGTCGCACCTACGAGCAGTACTTC CASSARHGRTYEQYF
TRBJ2-3 TRBD2 NA TRBV29-1 TGCAGCGTAGCCTATAGCGGGAGTAGCACAGATACGCAGTATTTT CSVAYSGSSTDTQYF
TRBJ1-4 NA NA TRBV6-6 TGTGCCAGCAGTCCCGGGGGAAAACTGTTTTTT CASSPGGKLFF
TRBJ2-7 NA NA TRBV7-2 TGTGCCAGCACGTCAGGGGACGAGCAGTACTTC CASTSGDEQYF
TRBJ2-7 NA few TRBV7-2 TGTGCCAGCAGCCCACAGGGAGGGAAGGGCTACGAGCAGTACTTC CASSPQGGKGYEQYF
TRBJ2-2 TRBD2 NA TRBV2 TGTGCCAGCAGTCGGGAGGGCCTCAACACCGGGGAGCTGTTTTTT CASSREGLNTGELFF
TRBJ1-3 NA NA TRBV5-1 TGCGCCAGCAGCTTGGAGCCGGGAAAAAGAAACACCATATATTTT CASSLEPGKRNTIYF
TRBJ1-5 TRBD1 few TRBV6-6 TGTGGAGTGCGGACAGGGGGCATTGAGCCCCAGCATTTT CGVRTGGIEPQHF